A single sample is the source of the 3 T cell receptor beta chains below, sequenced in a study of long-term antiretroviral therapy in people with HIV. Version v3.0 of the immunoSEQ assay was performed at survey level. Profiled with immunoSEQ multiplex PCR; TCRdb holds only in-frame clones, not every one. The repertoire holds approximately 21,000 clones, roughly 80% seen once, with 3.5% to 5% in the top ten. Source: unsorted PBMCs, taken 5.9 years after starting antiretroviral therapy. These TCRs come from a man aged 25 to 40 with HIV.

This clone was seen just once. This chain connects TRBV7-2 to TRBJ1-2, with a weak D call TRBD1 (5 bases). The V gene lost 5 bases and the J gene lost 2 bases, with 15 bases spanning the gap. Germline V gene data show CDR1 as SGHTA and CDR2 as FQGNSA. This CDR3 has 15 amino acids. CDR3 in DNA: TGTGCCAGCAGCGCGACCGGGACTGCGAACTATGGCTACACCTTC. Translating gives CASSATGTANYGYTF. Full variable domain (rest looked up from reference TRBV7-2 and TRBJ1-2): GAGVSQSPSNKVTEKGKDVELRCDPISGHTALYWYRQSLGQGLEFLIYFQGNSAPDKSGLPSDRFSAERTGGSVSTLTIQRTQQEDSAVYLCASSATGTANYGYTFGSGTRLTVV.

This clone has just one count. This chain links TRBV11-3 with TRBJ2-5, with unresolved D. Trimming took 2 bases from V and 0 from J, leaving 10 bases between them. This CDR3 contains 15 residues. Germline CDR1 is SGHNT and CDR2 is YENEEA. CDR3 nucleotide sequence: TGTGCCAGCAGCTTAAAGAAGAATAACCAAGAGACCCAGTACTTC. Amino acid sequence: CASSLKKNNQETQYF.

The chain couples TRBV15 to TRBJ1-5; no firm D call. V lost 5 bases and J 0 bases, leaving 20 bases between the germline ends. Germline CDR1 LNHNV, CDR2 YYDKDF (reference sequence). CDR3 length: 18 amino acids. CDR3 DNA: TGTGCCACCAGCGCCCCTCTTGGACGGCGATTTAGCAATCAGCCCCAGCATTTT. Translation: CATSAPLGRRFSNQPQHF.